One and the same sample provided the 27 T cell receptor beta chains below, sequenced in a study of blood T cell repertoires in COVID-19. Clones were read by immunoSEQ multiplex PCR, and TCRdb kept only the in-frame ones, dropping some. The sample comprises 200,000 to 250,000 clones, approximately 81% of which are singletons, and around 20% rests with the top ten. The sequenced material came from PBMCs or T cells enriched from blood (not recorded which). These receptors all come from a man aged 40-50 years who had recovered from COVID-19.

V usage is TRBV3-1 (or the pseudogene TRBV3-2) and J usage is TRBJ2-7; the match to TRBD1 covers 10 bases. CDR3 length: 16 amino acids. V lost 6 bases and J lost 2; bases outside the gene matches: 10. Germline V gene data show CDR1 as LGHDT and CDR2 as YNNKEL (reference sequence). CDR3 coding DNA: TGTGCCAGCAGACACTCAGGGGACAGGGGTACCTACGAGCAGTACTTC. It encodes CASRHSGDRGTYEQYF.

The CDR3 loop reads CASRQTGAANEQYF. CDR3 nucleotide sequence: TGTGCCAGCAGACAGACAGGGGCCGCCAACGAGCAGTACTTC. The genes are TRBV25-1 and TRBJ2-7, with 8 bases lining up with TRBD1. The CDR3 is 14 amino acids. After removal of 6 bases from V and 5 bases from J, the junction contained 9 bases not matched to a gene. Germline loops: CDR1 MGHDK, CDR2 SYGVNS.

The V call is TRBV29-1, the J call TRBJ2-1, with 10 bases fitting TRBD1. Trimming cost V 4 bases and J 4 bases; bases outside gene matches: 4. This CDR3 contains 14 residues. In germline, CDR1 is SQVTM, CDR2 ANQGSEA. The CDR3: CSVATGGKYNEQFF. In DNA, the CDR3 is TGCAGCGTTGCGACAGGGGGCAAATACAATGAGCAGTTCTTC.

This chain connects TRBV3-1 (or the pseudogene TRBV3-2) to TRBJ2-3, with D perhaps matching TRBD2 (5 bases). From germline, CDR1 is LGHDT and CDR2 YNNKEL (reference sequence). Trimming removed 6 bases from V and 3 bases from J, with 13 bases in between. The CDR3 extends over 14 amino acids. The CDR3 reads CASRQRSSTDTQYF. Here the CDR3 DNA reads TGTGCCAGCAGACAGCGGAGTAGTACAGATACGCAGTATTTT.

The chain employs TRBV27 and TRBJ2-7; 9 nucleotides agree with TRBD1. The CDR3 is made up of 14 amino acids. V lost 11 bases and J lost 4; bases outside the gene matches: 12. Germline lookup yields CDR1 MNHEY and CDR2 SMNVEV (reference sequence). The DNA of the CDR3 is TGTGCCTCCGGGGACAGGGTGGGAGGTTACGAGCAGTACTTC. Translating it yields CASGDRVGGYEQYF.

The chain combines TRBV27 with TRBJ1-2; the D gene is possibly TRBD1 (5 bases). V gave up 6 bases and J gave up 8 bases, with 16 bases separating them. Germline CDR1 reads MNHEY; CDR2 reads SMNVEV (reference sequence). This CDR3 comprises 13 residues. The CDR3 bases are TGTGCCAGCAGCTCCCTGACAGTCGGGGGCTACACCTTC. This sequence encodes CASSSLTVGGYTF.

This rearrangement joins TRBV4-1 to TRBJ2-7, with TRBD2 matching over 13 bases. The CDR3 runs 15 residues. The V segment lost 5 bases and the J segment 4 bases; nucleotides outside the gene matches: 5. Germline-derived CDR1 and CDR2 are MGHRA and YSYEKL. CDR3 region: CASSKGLAGEYEQYF. The CDR3 DNA reads as TGCGCCAGCAGCAAAGGACTAGCGGGAGAGTACGAGCAGTACTTC.

This clone appeared once. The rearrangement joins TRBV14 to TRBJ2-1; 10 positions agree with TRBD2. V was clipped by 0 bases and J by 7 bases; unmatched bases: 9. CDR1 SGHDN and CDR2 FVKESK come from the germline V gene. This CDR3 comprises 17 residues. The CDR3 DNA reads as TGTGCCAGCAGCCAAGATCTCGCTAGCGGGAGTGGTAATGAGCAGTTCTTC. Translated, it gives CASSQDLASGSGNEQFF.

The genes are TRBV29-1 and TRBJ2-1; 10 bases line up with TRBD2. The germline gives CDR1 SQVTM, CDR2 ANQGSEA. The CDR3 totals 15 residues. The trim removed 4 bases at V and 7 bases at J, leaving 10 bases unmatched. The chain's CDR3 is CSVGLAGVLGNEQFF. CDR3 nucleotides: TGCAGCGTTGGACTAGCGGGTGTCCTAGGAAATGAGCAGTTCTTC.

The genes are TRBV18 and TRBJ1-4; 8 nucleotides agree with TRBD1. V lost 2 bases and J lost 6; bases outside the gene matches: 8. CDR1 and CDR2 from the germline V gene are KGHSH and LQKENI. The CDR3 runs to 16 residues. The CDR3 nucleotides are TGTGCCAGCTCACCAGGGGCAGGGGGCTACGATGAAAAACTGTTTTTT. It translates to CASSPGAGGYDEKLFF.

The rearrangement joins TRBV14 to TRBJ1-4, with TRBD1 as a possible D gene (6 bases). Germline lookup yields CDR1 SGHDN and CDR2 FVKESK. V lost 1 base and J 7 bases, leaving 13 bases between the germline ends. The CDR3 runs 15 residues. CDR3 residues: CASSQAKTGAEKLFF. The CDR3 DNA follows: TGTGCCAGCAGCCAAGCGAAGACAGGTGCTGAAAAACTGTTTTTT.

The V call is TRBV6-9, the J call TRBJ1-6, with D unresolved. Per germline, CDR1 MNHGY and CDR2 SVAAGI. V lost 9 bases and J 9 bases, leaving 21 bases between the germline ends. This CDR3 contains 15 residues. The CDR3 protein is CARAILGVQGSPLHF. CDR3 bases: TGTGCCAGGGCTATTTTGGGAGTCCAAGGTTCACCCCTCCACTTT.

This clone showed up just a few times. Other DNA sequences of this sample code for an identical CDR3. The chain uses TRBV18 and TRBJ1-2; 7 bases line up with TRBD1. Trimming removed 6 bases from V and 2 bases from J; junction bases left unmatched: 3. This CDR3 spans 13 amino acids. In germline, CDR1 is KGHSH, CDR2 LQKENI. CDR3 DNA: TGTGCCAGCTCCGGGGACAGAAACTATGGCTACACCTTC. Protein product: CASSGDRNYGYTF.

In this sample, this clone turned up once. The rearrangement links TRBV2 to TRBJ2-1; 7 bases are shared with TRBD2. The V segment lost 6 bases and the J segment 5 bases; nucleotides outside the gene matches: 7. Germline-derived CDR1 and CDR2 are SNHLY and FYNNEI. CDR3 length: 14 residues. The CDR3 here is CASSVRTRNNEQFF. The CDR3 bases are TGTGCCAGCAGCGTTCGGACTAGGAACAATGAGCAGTTCTTC.

The chain links TRBV6-2 or TRBV6-3 to TRBJ1-2; 10 bases fit TRBD1. V lost 4 bases, J lost 4 bases, and 21 bases stayed unmatched. This CDR3 contains 20 residues. CDR1 MNHEY and CDR2 SVGEGT come from the germline V gene. The CDR3 bases are TGTGCCAGCAGTTCCCCATCCCGCCGGGACAGGGGTCCCCCTCTCTATGGCTACACCTTC. Its translation is CASSSPSRRDRGPPLYGYTF.

This clone was recorded a few times. The V call is TRBV20-1, the J call TRBJ1-2; 7 nucleotides match TRBD1. The CDR3 has 14 amino acids. CDR1 and CDR2 from the germline V gene are DFQATT and SNEGSKA (reference sequence). The V segment lost 3 bases and the J segment 1 base; nucleotides outside the gene matches: 5. CDR3 residues: CSASGQEYNYGYTF. As DNA, the CDR3 is TGCAGTGCTAGTGGACAGGAGTATAACTATGGCTACACCTTC.

The table lists this clone with a few counts. V is TRBV27 and J is TRBJ2-7; 10 nucleotides agree with TRBD2. The CDR3 has 14 amino acids. The V segment lost 5 bases and the J segment 6 bases; nucleotides outside the gene matches: 7. Germline CDR1 reads MNHEY; CDR2 reads SMNVEV (reference sequence). The CDR3 here is CASSPGLAGVEQYF. CDR3 nucleotides: TGTGCCAGCAGTCCGGGTCTAGCGGGAGTCGAGCAGTACTTC.

The chain joins TRBV7-9 to TRBJ2-2; TRBD1 aligns across 8 bases. The V and J ends lost 5 bases and 6 bases, in that order; junction bases with no gene match: 8. Germline CDR1 is SEHNR and CDR2 is FQNEAQ (reference sequence). This CDR3 has 15 residues. In DNA form, the CDR3 reads TGTGCCAGCAGCCTAACCGGGACAGGACCCGGGGAGCTGTTTTTT. This translates into CASSLTGTGPGELFF.

J is TRBJ2-1 and V is TRBV13; 15 bases agree with TRBD2. The CDR3 loop spans 21 amino acids. From germline, CDR1 is PRHDT and CDR2 FYEKMQ (reference sequence). Unmatched junction bases numbered 9, after V lost 0 bases and J lost 0 bases. This CDR3 is CASSLGRMGLAGGYSYNEQFF. CDR3 DNA: TGTGCCAGCAGCTTAGGCCGGATGGGACTAGCGGGAGGATACTCCTACAATGAGCAGTTCTTC.

The rearrangement joins TRBV7-6 to TRBJ2-2; possible D gene TRBD1, 5 bases. The CDR3 has 16 amino acids. V lost 5 bases, J lost 0 bases, and 13 bases lay in between. Per the germline V gene, CDR1 is SGHVS and CDR2 is FNYEAQ. In DNA, the CDR3 is TGTGCCAGCAGCCCCTACAGGAACTCGAACACCGGGGAGCTGTTTTTT. This codes for CASSPYRNSNTGELFF.

This clone was observed a single time. J is TRBJ2-1 and V is TRBV28, with 8 positions matching TRBD2. Unmatched junction bases numbered 16, after V lost 6 bases and J lost 12 bases. The CDR3 sequence is 15 residues long. From germline, CDR1 is MDHEN and CDR2 SYDVKM. The DNA of the CDR3 is TGTGCCAGCAGCACACTAGCGGTCATCAATGAAGTGCAGTTCTTC. Translated: CASSTLAVINEVQFF.

V and J are TRBV2 and TRBJ2-7; TRBD2 matches 9 bases. CDR1 SNHLY and CDR2 FYNNEI come from the germline V gene. The CDR3 sequence is 15 residues long. V lost 5 bases and J lost 0; bases outside the gene matches: 5. The DNA for the CDR3 is TGTGCCAGCAGTAGTAGCGGGAGTTCCTCCTACGAGCAGTACTTC. Translating it yields CASSSSGSSSYEQYF.

This rearrangement joins TRBV19 to TRBJ1-2; TRBD1 might be the D (5 bases). This CDR3 spans 17 amino acids. V was cut by 7 bases and J by 4 bases, with 25 bases left in between. The V gene's germline CDR1 is LNHDA and CDR2 SQIVND (reference sequence). The CDR3, as DNA: TGTGCCAGTAACCCGACAAGGGGAATCGGACGGTTCTATGGCTACACCTTC. This gives the protein CASNPTRGIGRFYGYTF.

The rearrangement joins TRBV7-2 to TRBJ2-1, with D hard to call. Trimming cost V 5 bases and J 6 bases, with 11 bases left between them. The CDR3 extends over 13 amino acids. Per germline, CDR1 SGHTA and CDR2 FQGNSA. CDR3 in amino acids: CASSALRFNEQFF. Written as DNA, the CDR3 is TGTGCCAGCAGCGCCCTCCGGTTCAATGAGCAGTTCTTC.

The chain uses TRBV18 and TRBJ1-1; TRBD1 aligns across 9 bases. V was clipped by 3 bases and J by 10 bases; unmatched bases: 15. The germline V gene encodes CDR1 KGHSH and CDR2 LQKENI. This CDR3 is 16 amino acids long. CDR3 nucleotides: TGTGCCAGCTCACCCCCGGGTCCGGGACAGGGTAAAGGAGCTTTCTTT. Translation: CASSPPGPGQGKGAFF.

V usage is TRBV18 and J usage is TRBJ1-1; tentative D call: TRBD1 (5 bases). The V and J ends lost 1 base and 0 bases respectively, with 12 bases between them. The CDR3 has 16 amino acids. Germline V gives CDR1 KGHSH, CDR2 LQKENI. CDR3 loop: CASSPRGGGLNTEAFF. The CDR3 bases are TGTGCCAGCTCACCACGGGGCGGGGGATTGAACACTGAAGCTTTCTTT.

In its sample, this clone was seen a few times. V usage is TRBV7-2 and J usage is TRBJ2-7; TRBD2 matches at 13 bases. The germline gives CDR1 SGHTA, CDR2 FQGNSA. Trimming took 5 bases from V and 2 from J; bases not matched to a gene: 12. This CDR3 has 18 residues. For the CDR3, the DNA is TGTGCCAGCAGCAAAAAACCCCCGGGACTAGCGGGAACCTACGAGCAGTACTTC. Translation: CASSKKPPGLAGTYEQYF.